This T cell receptor beta chain was retrieved from a study of a mutant IDH1 vaccine in newly diagnosed glioma. Trimming cost V 5 bases and J 8 bases, with 9 bases left between them. This CDR3 spans 11 amino acids. Germline V gene lookup returns CDR1 LNHDA and CDR2 SQIVND (reference sequence). Time point reported: week 23, last vaccination. Each vaccine dose was 300 ug of mutant IDH1 20-mer peptide, with topical imiquimod. Repertoires were generated with immunoSEQ multiplex PCR, while TCRdb's copy carries only in-frame clones and drops some. Of about 65,000 clones listed, approximately 85% are singletons. With respect to this clone: As yet, its antigen is unknown.

Here the sequenced sample was PBMCs, taken from a glioma patient whose treatment included an IDH1 peptide vaccine. This TCR derives from a man aged 25-40 years with glioma. The chain couples TRBV19 to TRBJ1-2; D ambiguous. The chain's CDR3 is CASSQGWGYTF. The CDR3 DNA is TGTGCCAGTAGTCAAGGGTGGGGCTACACCTTC.